This T cell receptor (beta chain) was sequenced in a study of CD8 T cells in ankylosing spondylitis. Study conclusions and caveats: A TCR beta motif made of fewer than 10 highly homologous variants seemed typical of ankylosing spondylitis blood.

Comments on this clonotype: The antigen remains unidentified.

TCRdb passed the 5' RACE reads through MiXCR, listing each CDR3 protein once. The sample yields roughly 670,000 distinct CDR3 sequences, 15% to 20% seen once. This CDR3 has 15 amino acids. J was trimmed by 7 bases and V by 5 bases; bases with no gene match: 9. Germline loops: CDR1 SGHTA, CDR2 FQGTGA. Sequenced sample: blood, either unsorted or a sorted T cell fraction (not recorded which). This sequence was found in a male donor with ankylosing spondylitis. The V and J genes are TRBV7-3 and TRBJ2-1; 9 bases line up with TRBD2. The CDR3 DNA sequence: TGTGCCAGCAGCCCGGTAGCGGGAGTGGGGAATGAGCAGTTCTTC. Protein: CASSPVAGVGNEQFF.